Below are 20 T cell receptor beta chains sequenced from a single sample in a study of shared clonotypes between healthy human individuals. The assay was immunoSEQ multiplex PCR, and TCRdb's table has in-frame clones only and misses some. Here the sample spans 2 million to 3 million clones, under 95% being singletons. Sequencing was done on a sample of naive CD4+ T cells from PBMCs. Noted subset: CD45RA+ positively selected. The receptors were gathered from a man younger than 35 in good health. Some clones in this sample may be carry-over from other donors' samples.

V usage is TRBV27 and J usage is TRBJ1-1; D remains unclear. Trimming pared 1 base from V and 2 bases from J, leaving 5 bases between. The CDR3 extends over 13 amino acids. The V gene's germline CDR1 is MNHEY and CDR2 SMNVEV (reference sequence). Here the CDR3 reads CASSLLVNTEAFF. The CDR3 DNA is TGTGCCAGCAGTTTATTGGTTAACACTGAAGCTTTCTTT.

The V and J genes are TRBV18 and TRBJ2-7, with D hard to call. Germline CDR1 KGHSH, CDR2 LQKENI. CDR3 length equals 15 residues. V was shortened by 2 bases and J by 6 bases, with 17 bases between the two germline ends. The CDR3 spells CASSPSLGQVREQYF. Written as DNA, the CDR3 is TGTGCCAGCTCACCAAGTCTAGGGCAGGTACGCGAGCAGTACTTC.

This chain uses TRBV9 with TRBJ2-3; 10 bases map to TRBD2. CDR3 size: 17 residues. Germline trimming cut 0 bases from V and 2 bases from J; bases unmatched to any gene: 6. The germline V gene has CDR1 SGDLS and CDR2 YYNGEE. CDR3 nucleotides: TGTGCCAGCAGCGTAGGGTCGAGCGGGAGGGTCACAGATACGCAGTATTTT. It translates to CASSVGSSGRVTDTQYF.

The chain carries TRBV9 and TRBJ1-1; 10 positions match TRBD1. The germline CDR1 and CDR2 sequences are SGDLS and YYNGEE. The CDR3 spans 15 residues. V lost 4 bases and J lost 3; bases outside the gene matches: 6. CDR3 coding DNA: TGTGCCAGCAGCCCGGGACAGGGGATGGACACTGAAGCTTTCTTT. Amino acid sequence: CASSPGQGMDTEAFF.

This rearrangement joins TRBV2 to TRBJ2-7; D might be TRBD1 or TRBD2, each matching 5 bases. CDR1 SNHLY and CDR2 FYNNEI come from the germline V gene. V was trimmed by 7 bases and J by 6 bases, leaving 13 bases between them. The CDR3 contains 12 residues. In nucleotides, the CDR3 is TGTGCCAGCAAATACCATGGGGGCGAGCAGTACTTC. Protein product: CASKYHGGEQYF.

Details on this clone: The sample contains more than one DNA sequence encoding this CDR3. The rearrangement uses TRBV2 and TRBJ2-4; 7 bases line up with TRBD1. The CDR3 extends over 13 amino acids. Germline V gene lookup returns CDR1 SNHLY and CDR2 FYNNEI. V was pared by 6 bases and J by 3 bases, with 2 bases of the junction left unmatched. The CDR3 DNA follows: TGTGCCAGCAGCCGGGACAGCAAAAACATTCAGTACTTC. As protein: CASSRDSKNIQYF. Filled out from reference TRBV2 and TRBJ2-4, the complete variable domain reads EPEVTQTPSHQVTQMGQEVILRCVPISNHLYFYWYRQILGQKVEFLVSFYNNEISEKSEIFDDQFSVERPDGSNFTLKIRSTKLEDSAMYFCASSRDSKNIQYFGAGTRLSVL.

The rearrangement uses TRBV27 and TRBJ1-1, with D tentatively TRBD1 (5 bases). There are 14 residues in the CDR3. The V gene's germline CDR1 is MNHEY and CDR2 SMNVEV (reference sequence). The ends were cut back, 1 base at V and 1 base at J, with 7 bases in the middle. In DNA form, the CDR3 reads TGTGCCAGCAGTTTATTCGGGGGGAACACTGAAGCTTTCTTT. Amino acid sequence: CASSLFGGNTEAFF.

Notes on this clone: In the same sample, other DNA sequences code for this CDR3. The chain employs TRBV5-4 and TRBJ2-3, with D perhaps TRBD1 or TRBD2 (6 bases each). The germline V and J ends were trimmed by 4 bases and 0 bases, with 9 bases remaining between them. There are 14 residues in the CDR3. Germline V gives CDR1 SGHNT, CDR2 YYREEE (reference sequence). The CDR3 nucleotides read TGTGCCAGCAGCCTCGGGGGCAGCACAGATACGCAGTATTTT. Amino acid sequence: CASSLGGSTDTQYF.

The chain combines TRBV5-1 with TRBJ2-7, with D unresolved. Germline V gene lookup returns CDR1 SGHRS and CDR2 YFSETQ. The length of the CDR3 is 13 residues. Deletions cut 0 bases from V and 2 bases from J, with 6 bases between. The CDR3 region is CASSLGITYEQYF. For the CDR3, the DNA is TGCGCCAGCAGCTTGGGAATTACCTACGAGCAGTACTTC.

This chain joins TRBV5-1 and TRBJ2-3, with D uncertain. Germline V gives CDR1 SGHRS, CDR2 YFSETQ. There are 16 residues in the CDR3. V was cut by 0 bases and J by 2 bases, with 13 bases left in between. The CDR3 protein is CASSLARSLNTDTQYF. The CDR3 coding sequence is TGCGCCAGCAGCTTGGCCCGTAGCTTGAACACAGATACGCAGTATTTT.

The chain employs TRBV7-2 and TRBJ2-1; D is ambiguous. V lost 1 base to trimming and J lost 5 bases, with 9 bases between them. The germline CDR1 and CDR2 sequences are SGHTA and FQGNSA. CDR3 length: 14 residues. The CDR3 loop reads CASSLGLLNNEQFF. CDR3 bases: TGTGCCAGCAGCTTAGGGTTACTAAACAATGAGCAGTTCTTC. The variable domain in full, completed from reference TRBV7-2 and TRBJ2-1, reads GAGVSQSPSNKVTEKGKDVELRCDPISGHTALYWYRQSLGQGLEFLIYFQGNSAPDKSGLPSDRFSAERTGGSVSTLTIQRTQQEDSAVYLCASSLGLLNNEQFFGPGTRLTVL.

The chain carries TRBV5-4 and TRBJ2-1, with D maybe TRBD1 (6 bases). This CDR3 has 15 residues. Germline V gene data show CDR1 as SGHNT and CDR2 as YYREEE (reference sequence). Deletions cut 0 bases from V and 10 bases from J, with 17 bases between. Here the CDR3 DNA reads TGTGCCAGCAGCTTGGCCAGGGGCCAATCAGGGGAGCAGTTCTTC. Translation: CASSLARGQSGEQFF.

The chain uses TRBV2 and TRBJ2-5, with D perhaps TRBD2 (6 bases). Germline V gene data show CDR1 as SNHLY and CDR2 as FYNNEI. The CDR3 runs 13 residues. Between the trimmed V and J ends, which lost 9 bases and 5 bases, there was a span of 16 bases. The CDR3 nucleotides read TGTGCCAGTGTTGAGGAGGGGATGGAGACCCAGTACTTC. Protein product: CASVEEGMETQYF.

This chain links TRBV29-1 with TRBJ2-3; 7 bases are shared with TRBD1. Trimming cost V 5 bases and J 4 bases; bases outside gene matches: 6. The CDR3 contains 13 residues. The germline CDR1 and CDR2 sequences are SQVTM and ANQGSEA. CDR3 coding DNA: TGCAGCGTTAGGAGACAGGGTGCAGATACGCAGTATTTT. Protein product: CSVRRQGADTQYF.

The chain combines TRBV6-4 with TRBJ2-7, with a possible D match to TRBD2 (6 bases). The germline V gene encodes CDR1 MRHNA and CDR2 SNTAGT. Trimming stripped 3 bases from V and 2 bases from J, with 14 bases between. The CDR3 loop spans 15 amino acids. The CDR3 region has the DNA TGTGCCAGCAGTGAAGGCGCTAGCGAGACCTACGAGCAGTACTTC. This encodes CASSEGASETYEQYF.

The J gene is TRBJ1-1, the V gene TRBV4-2; D call uncertain. CDR3 length: 13 amino acids. V was pared by 2 bases and J by 1 base, with 5 bases between. The germline V gene has CDR1 LGHNA and CDR2 YNFKEQ. DNA for the CDR3: TGTGCCAGCAGCCAAACGTGGAACACTGAAGCTTTCTTT. This translates into CASSQTWNTEAFF.

This chain joins TRBV7-2 and TRBJ2-7; TRBD2 might be the D (6 bases). CDR1 is SGHTA, CDR2 FQGNSA, per germline. The CDR3 is 13 residues long. Trimming stripped 5 bases from V and 4 bases from J, with 12 bases between. The CDR3 DNA follows: TGTGCCAGCAGCACGAGGGCGGGATACGAGCAGTACTTC. The encoded protein is CASSTRAGYEQYF.

Remarks on this clone: At the DNA level, this CDR3 is encoded by other sequences in the same sample as well. The gene calls are TRBV5-1 and TRBJ1-5; a weak D match, TRBD1 (5 bases). Germline V gene data show CDR1 as SGHRS and CDR2 as YFSETQ. Trimming took off 2 bases at V and 5 bases at J, with 11 bases between the two ends. This CDR3 has 14 amino acids. CDR3 nucleotides: TGCGCCAGCAGCTTTGGGGCGGGAGATCAGCCCCAGCATTTT. As protein: CASSFGAGDQPQHF.

The chain recombines TRBV19 with TRBJ1-1; a possible D gene is TRBD1 (5 bases). Germline V gene sequence: CDR1 LNHDA, CDR2 SQIVND (reference sequence). Trimming took off 4 bases at V and 5 bases at J, with 14 bases between the two ends. There are 14 residues in the CDR3. The CDR3 protein is CASSRTTLVTEAFF. The DNA for the CDR3 is TGTGCCAGTAGTAGGACAACTTTAGTGACTGAAGCTTTCTTT.

The V call is TRBV5-1, the J call TRBJ2-2; maybe TRBD2 (5 bases). This CDR3 spans 14 amino acids. CDR1 SGHRS and CDR2 YFSETQ come from the germline V gene. Trimming took 0 bases from V and 6 from J, leaving 9 bases between them. The CDR3 spells CASSLESEAGELFF. Here the CDR3 DNA reads TGCGCCAGCAGCTTGGAGTCGGAGGCCGGGGAGCTGTTTTTT.